The sequence of this TCR beta chain was determined in a study of radiation and T cells in renal cell carcinoma. At the level of the study: Nephrectomy followed 15 Gy stereotactic body radiation by 4 weeks.

Turning to this clone: Its matching antigen is unknown.

Clones were read by immunoSEQ multiplex PCR, and TCRdb kept only the in-frame ones, dropping some. Of about 130,000 clones in the sample, around 85% are singletons; the top ten hold under 6.5%. This sample's time point: blood 2 weeks post-SBRT. Described treatment: 15 Gy SBRT to primary tumor, nephrectomy 4 weeks later. Blood was sampled at baseline, 2 weeks and 4 weeks after SBRT. This CDR3 is 13 amino acids long. J was trimmed by 12 bases and V by 4 bases; bases with no gene match: 11. Germline V gene data show CDR1 as LNHDA and CDR2 as SQIVND (reference sequence). Study conclusions and caveats: From baseline, blood top tumor clonotypes peaked at 2 weeks post-radiation. Baseline intratumoral clonotype presence is unknown without pretreatment biopsies.

Sequencing was performed on blood, taken from a patient whose treatment included radiotherapy and nephrectomy. This TCR was recovered from a man aged 50 or older with renal cell carcinoma. This chain joins TRBV19 and TRBJ1-1; 7 nucleotides match TRBD1. The chain's CDR3 is CASSSRDSRTTFF. The CDR3 DNA is TGTGCCAGTAGTAGTCGGGACAGTCGGACAACTTTCTTT.